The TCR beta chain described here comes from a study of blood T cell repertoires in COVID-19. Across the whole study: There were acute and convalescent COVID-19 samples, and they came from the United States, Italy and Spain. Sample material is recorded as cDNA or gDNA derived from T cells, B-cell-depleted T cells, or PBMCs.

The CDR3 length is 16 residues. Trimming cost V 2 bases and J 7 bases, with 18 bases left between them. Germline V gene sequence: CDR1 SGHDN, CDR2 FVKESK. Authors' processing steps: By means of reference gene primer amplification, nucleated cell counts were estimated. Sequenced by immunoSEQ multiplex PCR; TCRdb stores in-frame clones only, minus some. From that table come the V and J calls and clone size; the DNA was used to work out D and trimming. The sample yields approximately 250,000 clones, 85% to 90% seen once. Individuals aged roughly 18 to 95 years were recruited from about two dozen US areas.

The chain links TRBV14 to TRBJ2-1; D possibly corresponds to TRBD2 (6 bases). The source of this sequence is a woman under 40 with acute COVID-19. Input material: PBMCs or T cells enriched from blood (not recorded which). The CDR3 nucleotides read TGTGCCAGCAGCCAACACCAACCGGGAGTTAGAAATGAGCAGTTCTTC. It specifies CASSQHQPGVRNEQFF.